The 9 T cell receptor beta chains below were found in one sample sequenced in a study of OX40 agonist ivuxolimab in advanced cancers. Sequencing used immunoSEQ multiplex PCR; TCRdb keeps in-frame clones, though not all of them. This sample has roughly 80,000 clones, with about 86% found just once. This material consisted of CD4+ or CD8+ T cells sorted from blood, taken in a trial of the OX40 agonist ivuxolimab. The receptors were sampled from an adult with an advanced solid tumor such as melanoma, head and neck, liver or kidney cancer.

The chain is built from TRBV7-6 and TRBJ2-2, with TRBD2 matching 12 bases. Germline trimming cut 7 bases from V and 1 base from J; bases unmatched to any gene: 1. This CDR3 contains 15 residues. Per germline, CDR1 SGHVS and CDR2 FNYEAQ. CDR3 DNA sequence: TGTGCCAGCAAACTAGCGGGGGGGAACACCGGGGAGCTGTTTTTT. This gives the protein CASKLAGGNTGELFF.

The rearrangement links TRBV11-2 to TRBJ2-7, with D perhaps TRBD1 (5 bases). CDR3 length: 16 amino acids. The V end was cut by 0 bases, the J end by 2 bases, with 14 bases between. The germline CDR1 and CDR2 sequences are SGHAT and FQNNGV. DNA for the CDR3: TGTGCCAGCAGCTTAGAATTTGCCAGGGAAACCTACGAGCAGTACTTC. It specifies CASSLEFARETYEQYF.

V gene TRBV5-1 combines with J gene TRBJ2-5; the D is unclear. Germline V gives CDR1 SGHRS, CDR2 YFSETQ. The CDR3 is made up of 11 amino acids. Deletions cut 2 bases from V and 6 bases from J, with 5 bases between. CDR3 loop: CASSFGQTQYF. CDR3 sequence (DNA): TGCGCCAGCAGCTTTGGCCAGACCCAGTACTTC. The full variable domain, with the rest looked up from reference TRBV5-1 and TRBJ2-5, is KAGVTQTPRYLIKTRGQQVTLSCSPISGHRSVSWYQQTPGQGLQFLFEYFSETQRNKGNFPGRFSGRQFSNSRSEMNVSTLELGDSALYLCASSFGQTQYFGPGTRLLVL.

CDR3 sequence: CASSPTDSGETQYF. The DNA for the CDR3 is TGCGCCAGCAGCCCGACGGACAGTGGAGAGACCCAGTACTTC. The gene calls are TRBV5-1 and TRBJ2-5; maybe TRBD1 (6 bases). The CDR3 is 14 amino acids. CDR1 SGHRS and CDR2 YFSETQ come from the germline V gene. Trimming pared 4 bases from V and 4 bases from J, leaving 14 bases between.

CDR3 sequence (DNA): TGTGCCAGCAGCGTAGTCCAGGGGAACACCGGGGAGCTGTTTTTT. Translating gives CASSVVQGNTGELFF. The rearrangement links TRBV9 to TRBJ2-2; D is possibly TRBD1 (5 bases). CDR1 SGDLS and CDR2 YYNGEE come from the germline V gene. CDR3 length equals 15 residues. V was shortened by 0 bases and J by 1 base, with 7 bases between the two germline ends.

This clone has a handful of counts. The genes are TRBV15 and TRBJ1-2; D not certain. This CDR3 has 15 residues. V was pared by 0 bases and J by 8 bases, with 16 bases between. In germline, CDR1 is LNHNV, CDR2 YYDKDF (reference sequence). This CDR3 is CATSRDSGGNNGYTF. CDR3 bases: TGTGCCACCAGCAGAGATTCGGGAGGGAATAACGGCTACACCTTC.

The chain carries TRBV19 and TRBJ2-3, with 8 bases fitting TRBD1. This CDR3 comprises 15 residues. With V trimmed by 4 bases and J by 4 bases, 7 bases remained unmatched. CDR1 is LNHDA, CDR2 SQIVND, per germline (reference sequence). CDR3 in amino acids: CASSRIGQGPDTQYF. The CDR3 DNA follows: TGTGCCAGTAGTAGAATCGGACAGGGTCCAGATACGCAGTATTTT.

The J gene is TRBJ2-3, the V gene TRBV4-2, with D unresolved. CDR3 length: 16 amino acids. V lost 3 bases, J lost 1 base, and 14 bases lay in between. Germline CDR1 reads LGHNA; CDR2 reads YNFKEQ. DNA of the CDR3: TGTGCCAGCAGCCAGGGCCTTAATCAGGGCACAGATACGCAGTATTTT. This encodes CASSQGLNQGTDTQYF.

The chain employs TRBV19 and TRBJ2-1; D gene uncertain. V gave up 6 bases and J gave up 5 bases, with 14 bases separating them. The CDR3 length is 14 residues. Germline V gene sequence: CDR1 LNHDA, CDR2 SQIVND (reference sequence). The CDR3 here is CASSPQRTHNEQFF. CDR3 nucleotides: TGTGCCAGTAGCCCTCAGCGTACCCACAATGAGCAGTTCTTC.